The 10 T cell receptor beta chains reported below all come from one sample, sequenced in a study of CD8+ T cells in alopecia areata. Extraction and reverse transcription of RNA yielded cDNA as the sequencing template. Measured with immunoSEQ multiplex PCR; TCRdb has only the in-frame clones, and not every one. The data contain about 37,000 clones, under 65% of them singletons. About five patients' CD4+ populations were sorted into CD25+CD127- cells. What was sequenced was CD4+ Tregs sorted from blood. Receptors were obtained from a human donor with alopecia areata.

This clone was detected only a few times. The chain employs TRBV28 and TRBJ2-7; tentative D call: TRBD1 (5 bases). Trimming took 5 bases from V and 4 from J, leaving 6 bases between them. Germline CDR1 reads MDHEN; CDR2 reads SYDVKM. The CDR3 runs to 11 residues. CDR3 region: CASSDRYEQYF. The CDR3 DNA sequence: TGTGCCAGCAGTGACAGATACGAGCAGTACTTC.

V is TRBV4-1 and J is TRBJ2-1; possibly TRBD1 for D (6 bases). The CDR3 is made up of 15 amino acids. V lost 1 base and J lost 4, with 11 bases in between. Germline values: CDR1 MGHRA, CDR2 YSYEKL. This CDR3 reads CASSQAARGYNEQFF. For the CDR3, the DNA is TGCGCCAGCAGCCAAGCCGCGAGGGGGTACAATGAGCAGTTCTTC.

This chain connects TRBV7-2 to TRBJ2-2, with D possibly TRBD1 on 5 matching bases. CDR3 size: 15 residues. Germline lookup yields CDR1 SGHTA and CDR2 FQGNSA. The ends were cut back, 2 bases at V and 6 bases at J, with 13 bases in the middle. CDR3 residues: CASSLLQGGAGELFF. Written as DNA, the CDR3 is TGTGCCAGCAGCTTACTCCAGGGCGGTGCCGGGGAGCTGTTTTTT.

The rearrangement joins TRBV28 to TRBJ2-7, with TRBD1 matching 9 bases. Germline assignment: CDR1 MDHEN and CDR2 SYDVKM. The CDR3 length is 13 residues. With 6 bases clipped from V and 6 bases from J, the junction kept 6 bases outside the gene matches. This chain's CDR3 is CASRGTGKGEQYF. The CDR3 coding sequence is TGTGCCAGCAGGGGGACAGGGAAAGGCGAGCAGTACTTC.

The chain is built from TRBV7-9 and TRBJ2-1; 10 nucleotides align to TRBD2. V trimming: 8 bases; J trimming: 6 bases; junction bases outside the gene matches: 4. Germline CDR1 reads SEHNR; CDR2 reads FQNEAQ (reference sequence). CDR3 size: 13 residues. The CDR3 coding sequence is TGTGCCAGCCAGCGGGGGGGCCTCAATGAGCAGTTCTTC. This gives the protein CASQRGGLNEQFF. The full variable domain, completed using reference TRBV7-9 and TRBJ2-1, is DTGVSQNPRHKITKRGQNVTFRCDPISEHNRLYWYRQTLGQGPEFLTYFQNEAQLEKSRLLSDRFSAERPKGSFSTLEIQRTEQGDSAMYLCASQRGGLNEQFFGPGTRLTVL.

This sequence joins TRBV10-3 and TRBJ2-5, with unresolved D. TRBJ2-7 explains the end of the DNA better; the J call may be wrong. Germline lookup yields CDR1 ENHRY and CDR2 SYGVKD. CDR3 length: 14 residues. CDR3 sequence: CAISEPPRTYEQYF. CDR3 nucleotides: TGTGCCATCAGTGAGCCCCCCCGTACCTACGAGCAGTACTTC.

CDR3 sequence reads: CASGSSSSYNEQFF. DNA for the CDR3: TGTGCCAGCGGATCCTCGAGCTCCTACAATGAGCAGTTCTTC. The chain is built from TRBV28 and TRBJ2-1, with D unclear. The germline V gene encodes CDR1 MDHEN and CDR2 SYDVKM. The CDR3 runs 14 residues. V shed 8 bases and J shed 0 bases, with 11 bases lying between them.

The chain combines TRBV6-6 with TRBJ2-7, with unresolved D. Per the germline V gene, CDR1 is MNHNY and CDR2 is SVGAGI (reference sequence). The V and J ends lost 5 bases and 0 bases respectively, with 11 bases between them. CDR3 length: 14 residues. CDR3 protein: CASSRTDFSYEQYF. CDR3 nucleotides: TGTGCCAGCAGTAGGACGGATTTCTCCTACGAGCAGTACTTC.

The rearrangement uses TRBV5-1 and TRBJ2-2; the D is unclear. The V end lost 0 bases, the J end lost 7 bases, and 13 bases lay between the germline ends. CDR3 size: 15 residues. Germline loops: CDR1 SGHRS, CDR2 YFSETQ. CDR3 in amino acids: CASSLEASRHGELFF. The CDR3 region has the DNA TGCGCCAGCAGCTTGGAGGCTAGTCGGCACGGGGAGCTGTTTTTT.

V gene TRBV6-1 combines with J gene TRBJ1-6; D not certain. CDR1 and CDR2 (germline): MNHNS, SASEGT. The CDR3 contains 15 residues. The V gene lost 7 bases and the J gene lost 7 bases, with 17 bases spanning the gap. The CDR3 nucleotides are TGTGCCAGCAACCCGAGGTGGGGTATGAATTCACCCCTCCACTTT. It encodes CASNPRWGMNSPLHF.